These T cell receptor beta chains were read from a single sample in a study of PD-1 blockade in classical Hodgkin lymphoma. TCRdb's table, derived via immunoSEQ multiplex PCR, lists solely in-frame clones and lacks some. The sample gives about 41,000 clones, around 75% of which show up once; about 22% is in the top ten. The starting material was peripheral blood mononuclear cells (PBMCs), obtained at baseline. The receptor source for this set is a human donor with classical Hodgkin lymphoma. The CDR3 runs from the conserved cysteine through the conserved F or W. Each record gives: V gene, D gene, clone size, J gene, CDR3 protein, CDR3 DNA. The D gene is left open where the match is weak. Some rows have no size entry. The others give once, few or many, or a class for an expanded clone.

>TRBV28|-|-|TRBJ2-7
CASSQITGTYEQYF
TGTGCCAGCAGCCAAATAACGGGGACCTACGAGCAGTACTTC
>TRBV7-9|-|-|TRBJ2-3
CASSFVQGTDTQYF
TGTGCCAGCAGCTTCGTACAGGGTACAGATACGCAGTATTTT
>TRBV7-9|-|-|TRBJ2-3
CASSSGHTISTDTQYF
TGTGCCAGCAGCTCGGGACACACCATTAGCACAGATACGCAGTATTTT
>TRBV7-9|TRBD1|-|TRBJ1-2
CASSLLGQDYGYTF
TGTGCCAGCAGCTTACTGGGACAGGACTATGGCTACACCTTC
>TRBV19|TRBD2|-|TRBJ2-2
CASSWGGRVNTGELFF
TGTGCCAGTAGTTGGGGCGGGAGGGTGAACACCGGGGAGCTGTTTTTT
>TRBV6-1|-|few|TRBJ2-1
CASLPSVLGEQFF
TGTGCCAGCCTCCCCTCGGTGTTGGGTGAGCAGTTCTTC
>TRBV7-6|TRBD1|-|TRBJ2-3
CASSSPGGSTDTQYF
TGTGCCAGCAGCTCCCCAGGGGGCAGCACAGATACGCAGTATTTT
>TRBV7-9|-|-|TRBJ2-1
CASSSELTIYNEQFF
TGTGCCAGCAGCTCCGAGCTGACAATTTACAATGAGCAGTTCTTC
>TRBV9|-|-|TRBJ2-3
CASSKRGVWTDTQYF
TGTGCCAGCAGCAAGAGGGGAGTGTGGACAGATACGCAGTATTTT
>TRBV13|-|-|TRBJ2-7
CASRSYDSPSYEQYF
TGTGCCAGCAGGTCTTATGACAGCCCCTCCTACGAGCAGTACTTC
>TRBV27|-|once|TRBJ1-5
CASSLDRNQPQHF
TGTGCCAGCAGTTTAGACAGGAATCAGCCCCAGCATTTT
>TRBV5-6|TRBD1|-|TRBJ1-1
CASSLAGTGETEAFF
TGTGCCAGCAGCTTGGCAGGGACAGGGGAAACTGAAGCTTTCTTT
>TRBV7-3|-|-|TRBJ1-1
CASSPSPGNTEAFF
TGTGCCAGCAGCCCCTCCCCGGGCAACACTGAAGCTTTCTTT
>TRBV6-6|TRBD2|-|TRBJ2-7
CASSYLLAGAQYF
TGTGCCAGCAGTTACTTACTAGCGGGCGCGCAGTACTTC
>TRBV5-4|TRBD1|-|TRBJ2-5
CASSEPQGAQETQYF
TGTGCCAGCAGCGAGCCACAGGGGGCTCAAGAGACCCAGTACTTC
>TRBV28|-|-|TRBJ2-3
CASTLFQPRYTDTQYF
TGTGCCAGCACCCTGTTCCAACCCCGATACACAGATACGCAGTATTTT
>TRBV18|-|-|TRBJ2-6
CASSPSQPSHGANVLTF
TGTGCCAGCTCTCCCTCACAGCCGTCTCATGGGGCCAACGTCCTGACTTTC
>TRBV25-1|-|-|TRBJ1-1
CASSAGTNTEAFF
TGTGCCAGCAGCGCCGGGACGAACACTGAAGCTTTCTTT
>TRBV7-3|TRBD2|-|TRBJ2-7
CASSPRAGDGYYEQYF
TGTGCCAGCAGCCCTCGGGCGGGGGACGGGTACTACGAGCAGTACTTC
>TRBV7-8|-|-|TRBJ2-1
CASSLLSWTLYNEQFF
TGTGCCAGCAGCTTACTATCCTGGACCCTCTACAATGAGCAGTTCTTC
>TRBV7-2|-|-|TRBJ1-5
CASSLDLGPNQPQHF
TGTGCCAGCAGCTTAGATTTGGGGCCCAATCAGCCCCAGCATTTT
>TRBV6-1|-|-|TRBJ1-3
CATNLQGSGNTIYF
TGTGCCACCAACTTACAGGGCTCTGGAAACACCATATATTTT
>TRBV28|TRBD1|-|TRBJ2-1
CASDRGPSSYNEQFF
TGTGCCAGCGACAGGGGGCCGAGCTCCTACAATGAGCAGTTCTTC
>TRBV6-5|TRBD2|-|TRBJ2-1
CASSYVLAGSDEQFF
TGTGCCAGCAGTTACGTACTAGCGGGAAGCGATGAACAGTTCTTC
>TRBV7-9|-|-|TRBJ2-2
CASSLGGSGELFF
TGTGCCAGCAGCCTGGGGGGTAGCGGGGAGCTGTTTTTT
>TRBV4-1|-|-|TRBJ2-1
CASSQDPSTYNEQFF
TGCGCCAGCAGCCAAGATCCTAGTACCTACAATGAGCAGTTCTTC
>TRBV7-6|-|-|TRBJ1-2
CASSLVAEDGYTF
TGTGCCAGCAGCTTAGTGGCTGAAGATGGCTACACCTTC
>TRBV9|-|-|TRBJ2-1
CASSVGDSLGFYNEQFF
TGTGCCAGCAGCGTAGGGGACTCCCTCGGTTTCTACAATGAGCAGTTCTTC
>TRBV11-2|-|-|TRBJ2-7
CASSFSLEQYF
TGTGCCAGCAGCTTCTCGCTCGAGCAGTACTTC
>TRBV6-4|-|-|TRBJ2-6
CASGQQSSGANVLTF
TGTGCCAGCGGACAACAGAGCTCTGGGGCCAACGTCCTGACTTTC
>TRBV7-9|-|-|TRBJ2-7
CASSSYGEQYF
TGTGCCAGCAGCTCCTATGGCGAGCAGTACTTC